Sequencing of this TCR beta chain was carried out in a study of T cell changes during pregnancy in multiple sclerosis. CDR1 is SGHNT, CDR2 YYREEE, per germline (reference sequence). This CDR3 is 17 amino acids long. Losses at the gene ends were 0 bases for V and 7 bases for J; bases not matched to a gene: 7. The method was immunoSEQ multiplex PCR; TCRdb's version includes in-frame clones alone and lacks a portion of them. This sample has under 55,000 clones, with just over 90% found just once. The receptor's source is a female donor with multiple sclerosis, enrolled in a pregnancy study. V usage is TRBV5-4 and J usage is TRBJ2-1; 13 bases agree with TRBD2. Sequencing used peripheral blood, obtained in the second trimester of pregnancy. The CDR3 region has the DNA TGTGCCAGCAGCTTGGTAGGACTAGCGGGAGTGGGTAATGAGCAGTTCTTC. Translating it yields CASSLVGLAGVGNEQFF.